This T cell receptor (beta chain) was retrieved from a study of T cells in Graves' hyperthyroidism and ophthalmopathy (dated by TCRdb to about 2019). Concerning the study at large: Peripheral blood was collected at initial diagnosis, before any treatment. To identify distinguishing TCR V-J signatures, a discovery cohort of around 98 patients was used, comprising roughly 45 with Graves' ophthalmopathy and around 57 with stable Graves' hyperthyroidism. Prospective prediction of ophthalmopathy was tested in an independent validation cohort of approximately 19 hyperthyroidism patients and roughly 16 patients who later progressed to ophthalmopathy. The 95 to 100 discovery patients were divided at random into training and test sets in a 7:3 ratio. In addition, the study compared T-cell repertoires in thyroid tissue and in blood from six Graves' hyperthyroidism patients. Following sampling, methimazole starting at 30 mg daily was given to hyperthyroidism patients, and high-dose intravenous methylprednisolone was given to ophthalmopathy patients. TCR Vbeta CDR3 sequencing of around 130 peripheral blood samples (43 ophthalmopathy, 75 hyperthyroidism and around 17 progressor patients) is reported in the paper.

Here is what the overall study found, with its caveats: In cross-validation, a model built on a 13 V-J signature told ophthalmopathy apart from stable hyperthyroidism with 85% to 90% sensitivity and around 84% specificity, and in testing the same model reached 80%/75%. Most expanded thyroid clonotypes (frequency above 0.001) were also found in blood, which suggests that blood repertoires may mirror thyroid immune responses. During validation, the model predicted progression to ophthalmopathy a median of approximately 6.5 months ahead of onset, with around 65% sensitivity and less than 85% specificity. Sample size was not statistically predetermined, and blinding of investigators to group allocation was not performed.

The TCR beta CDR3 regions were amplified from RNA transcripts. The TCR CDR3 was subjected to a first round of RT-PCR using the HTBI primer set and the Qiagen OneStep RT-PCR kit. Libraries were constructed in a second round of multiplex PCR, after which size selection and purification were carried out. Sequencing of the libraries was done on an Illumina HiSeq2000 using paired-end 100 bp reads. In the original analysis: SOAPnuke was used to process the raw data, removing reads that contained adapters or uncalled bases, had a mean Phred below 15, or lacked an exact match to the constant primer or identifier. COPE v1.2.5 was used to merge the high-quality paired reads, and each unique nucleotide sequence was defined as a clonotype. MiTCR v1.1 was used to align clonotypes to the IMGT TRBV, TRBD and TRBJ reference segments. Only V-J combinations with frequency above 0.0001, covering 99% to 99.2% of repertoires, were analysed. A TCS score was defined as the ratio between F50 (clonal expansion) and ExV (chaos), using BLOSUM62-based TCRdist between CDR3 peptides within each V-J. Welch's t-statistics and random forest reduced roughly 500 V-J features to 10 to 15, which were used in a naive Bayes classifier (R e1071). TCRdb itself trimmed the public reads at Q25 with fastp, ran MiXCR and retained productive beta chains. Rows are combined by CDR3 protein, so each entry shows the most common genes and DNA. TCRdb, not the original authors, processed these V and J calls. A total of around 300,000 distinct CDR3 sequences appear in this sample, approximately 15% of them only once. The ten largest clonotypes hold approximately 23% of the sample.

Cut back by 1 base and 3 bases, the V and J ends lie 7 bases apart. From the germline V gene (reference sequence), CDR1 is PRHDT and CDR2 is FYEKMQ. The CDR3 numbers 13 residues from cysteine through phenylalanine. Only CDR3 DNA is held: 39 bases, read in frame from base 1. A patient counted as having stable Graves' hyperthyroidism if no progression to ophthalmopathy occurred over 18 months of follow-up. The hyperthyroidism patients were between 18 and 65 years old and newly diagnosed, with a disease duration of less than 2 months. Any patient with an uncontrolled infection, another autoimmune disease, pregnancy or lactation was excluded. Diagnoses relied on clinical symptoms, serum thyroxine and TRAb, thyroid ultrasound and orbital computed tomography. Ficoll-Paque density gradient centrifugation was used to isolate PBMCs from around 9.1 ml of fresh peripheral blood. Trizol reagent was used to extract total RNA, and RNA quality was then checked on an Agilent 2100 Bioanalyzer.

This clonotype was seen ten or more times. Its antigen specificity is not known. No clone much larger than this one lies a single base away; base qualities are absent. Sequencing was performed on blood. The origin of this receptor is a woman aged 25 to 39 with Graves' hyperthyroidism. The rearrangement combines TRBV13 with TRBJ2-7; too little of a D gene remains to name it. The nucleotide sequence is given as TGTGCCAGCAGCTTAGCCCTTAGCTACGAGCAGTACTTC. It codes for CASSLALSYEQYF. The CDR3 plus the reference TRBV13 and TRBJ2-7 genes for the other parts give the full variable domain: AAGVIQSPRHLIKEKRETATLKCYPIPRHDTVYWYQQGPGQDPQFLISFYEKMQSDKGSIPDRFSAQQFSDYHSELNMSSLELGDSALYFCASSLALSYEQYFGPGTRLTVT.